Below, 27 T cell receptor beta chains from the same sample are listed, as sequenced in a study of T cells in Graves' hyperthyroidism and ophthalmopathy. There were TCR beta CDR3 regions amplified from RNA transcripts. The TCR CDR3 was amplified in a first-round RT-PCR using the HTBI primer set. TCRdb re-derived calls from the multiplex PCR reads in MiXCR, one entry per CDR3 protein. The repertoire includes more than 650,000 distinct CDR3 sequences, 13% to 15% of them detected once, and 10% sits in the top ten. Input material: blood. Source of these receptors: a woman aged 18-35 years with Graves' hyperthyroidism.

A word on this clonotype: It may be a read error: a sequence one base away is much more abundant. The chain carries TRBV28 and TRBJ1-5; 7 bases agree with TRBD1. CDR1 and CDR2 (germline): MDHEN, SYDVKM. This CDR3 has 13 amino acids. The junction had 5 bases not matched to a gene; V was cut back by 5 bases and J by 7 bases. CDR3 loop: CASSLPGGQPQHF. In DNA form, the CDR3 reads TGTGCCAGCAGTCTCCCAGGGGGACAGCCCCAGCATTTT. Filled out from reference TRBV28 and TRBJ1-5, the complete variable domain reads DVKVTQSSRYLVKRTGEKVFLECVQDMDHENMFWYRQDPGLGLRLIYFSYDVKMKEKGDIPEGYSVSREKKERFSLILESASTNQTSMYLCASSLPGGQPQHFGDGTRLSIL.

This clonotype was counted ten times or more. This chain uses TRBV7-9 with TRBJ2-5; 11 nucleotides align to TRBD2. The CDR3 runs 15 residues. V shed 5 bases, J shed 12 bases, and the junction held 14 bases outside the gene matches. The germline gives CDR1 SEHNR, CDR2 FQNEAQ (reference sequence). The CDR3, as DNA: TGTGCCAGCAGCGTAGGCGGTAAACTAGCGGGAGAAGAGTACTTC. Protein: CASSVGGKLAGEEYF.

The V call is TRBV20-1, the J call TRBJ2-7; unclear D gene. CDR1 and CDR2 from the germline V gene are DFQATT and SNEGSKA (reference sequence). V was trimmed by 3 bases and J by 3 bases, leaving 9 bases between them. The CDR3 is made up of 12 amino acids. The CDR3 spells CSARRGNYEQYF. The CDR3 bases are TGCAGTGCTAGGAGAGGAAACTACGAGCAGTACTTC.

This clonotype came up many times. The chain combines TRBV7-2 with TRBJ1-1; D might be TRBD1 (6 bases). The germline V gene encodes CDR1 SGHTA and CDR2 FQGNSA. CDR3 length: 14 amino acids. V was trimmed by 2 bases and J by 4 bases, leaving 11 bases between them. The CDR3 nucleotides read TGTGCCAGCAGCTTATTTGGCAGGGGCACTGAAGCTTTCTTT. Translated, it gives CASSLFGRGTEAFF.

This clonotype was counted ten times or more. The chain couples TRBV18 to TRBJ2-7; TRBD2 matches 8 bases. J gave up 5 bases and V 4 bases, and 4 bases lay outside the gene matches. The CDR3 sequence is 13 residues long. Germline lookup yields CDR1 KGHSH and CDR2 LQKENI. The CDR3 region is CASSRGRSNEQYF. CDR3 sequence (DNA): TGTGCCAGCTCACGCGGGAGGAGTAACGAGCAGTACTTC.

The V gene is TRBV6-1, the J gene TRBJ2-6, with 8 bases lining up with TRBD2. The CDR3 sequence is 14 residues long. V gave up 9 bases and J gave up 2 bases; unmatched junction bases: 3. The germline gives CDR1 MNHNS, CDR2 SASEGT. The CDR3 nucleotides are TGTGCCAGTCGGGGGGGGCCTGGGGCCAACGTCCTGACTTTC. This translates into CASRGGPGANVLTF.

V and J are TRBV7-9 and TRBJ2-1; 7 bases are shared with TRBD2. This CDR3 comprises 16 residues. Germline CDR1 and CDR2: SEHNR and FQNEAQ (reference sequence). With V trimmed by 3 bases and J by 1 base, 6 bases remained unmatched. Here the CDR3 DNA reads TGTGCCAGCAGCTTGATGGCGGGGGAGTCCTACAATGAGCAGTTCTTC. As protein: CASSLMAGESYNEQFF.

This chain uses TRBV7-3 with TRBJ2-3, with D uncertain. Trimming left V 4 bases short and J 0 bases short, with 14 bases between. CDR3 length: 16 amino acids. Germline V lookup: CDR1 SGHTA, CDR2 FQGTGA. For the CDR3, the DNA is TGTGCCAGCAGCTACCTATCATGGAGCAGCACAGATACGCAGTATTTT. Translation: CASSYLSWSSTDTQYF.

About this clonotype: Compared with germline, one end of the junction differs, possibly owing to a read error. The chain has TRBV3-1 and TRBJ1-1, with D unresolved. This CDR3 is built from 12 residues. Per the germline V gene, CDR1 is LGHDT and CDR2 is YNNKEL (reference sequence). CDR3 amino acids: CASGQTNTEAFF. DNA of the CDR3: TGTGCCAGCGGCCAGACGAACACTGAAGCTTTCTTT.

This clonotype was counted between two and nine times. The genes are TRBV20-1 and TRBJ2-7, with 10 nucleotides matching TRBD2. V gave up 3 bases and J gave up 1 base; unmatched junction bases: 3. Looked up from germline, CDR1 is DFQATT and CDR2 is SNEGSKA (reference sequence). The CDR3 consists of 14 residues. CDR3 residues: CSARGSGRSYEQYF. CDR3 bases: TGCAGTGCTAGGGGTAGCGGGAGGTCCTACGAGCAGTACTTC.

In nucleotides, the CDR3 is TGTGCCAGCAGCTCCGGGACTAGAGTAGCCGAGCAGTACTTC. This sequence encodes CASSSGTRVAEQYF. The chain combines TRBV6-1 with TRBJ2-7, with 8 bases matching TRBD2. The CDR3 has 14 residues. The J segment lost 6 bases and the V segment lost 6 bases, leaving 10 bases of the junction unmatched. CDR1 and CDR2 from the germline V gene are MNHNS and SASEGT.

This clonotype was observed many times. V gene TRBV30 combines with J gene TRBJ2-3, with D uncertain. The CDR3 contains 14 residues. The V end was cut by 0 bases, the J end by 4 bases, with 11 bases between. Germline-derived CDR1 and CDR2 are GTSNPN and SVGIG (reference sequence). DNA for the CDR3: TGTGCCTGGAGTGTACAGCCTCACCCAGATACGCAGTATTTT. Protein product: CAWSVQPHPDTQYF.

This clonotype came up many times. The chain employs TRBV20-1 and TRBJ2-2; 7 nucleotides match TRBD2. This CDR3 contains 17 residues. In germline, CDR1 is DFQATT, CDR2 SNEGSKA (reference sequence). Trimming cost V 2 bases and J 4 bases; bases outside gene matches: 13. In DNA form, the CDR3 reads TGCAGTGCTAGACGTGACGGGAGGCGTTCGATCACCGGGGAGCTGTTTTTT. Translated: CSARRDGRRSITGELFF.

The V and J genes are TRBV9 and TRBJ2-5; D is perhaps TRBD2 (6 bases). CDR1 and CDR2 (germline): SGDLS, YYNGEE. Trimming took off 4 bases at V and 2 bases at J, with 12 bases between the two ends. The CDR3 is made up of 14 amino acids. The DNA for the CDR3 is TGTGCCAGCAGCTCAGGACTAACTCAAGAGACCCAGTACTTC. Translation: CASSSGLTQETQYF.

This clonotype was counted many times. V and J are TRBV11-2 and TRBJ2-7, with TRBD1 matching 10 bases. Germline V CDR1 and CDR2: SGHAT, FQNNGV. This CDR3 is 18 amino acids long. V lost 5 bases and J lost 0; bases outside the gene matches: 13. The CDR3 coding sequence is TGTGCCAGCAGCCCTCGTCGGACAGGGGGACTCAGCTCCTACGAGCAGTACTTC. Amino acids: CASSPRRTGGLSSYEQYF.

This clonotype was recorded at least ten times. The chain combines TRBV11-1 with TRBJ2-5; D is unresolved. From germline, CDR1 is SGHAT and CDR2 FQDESV (reference sequence). V lost 3 bases, J lost 2 bases, and 13 bases lay in between. The CDR3 has 15 residues. CDR3 DNA: TGTGCCAGCAGCTTTAATCTAGGAACACAAGAGACCCAGTACTTC. Translated: CASSFNLGTQETQYF.

The chain carries TRBV29-1 and TRBJ2-1, with 10 bases identical to TRBD2. CDR3 length equals 17 residues. V was pared by 3 bases and J by 3 bases, with 11 bases of the junction left unmatched. Per germline, CDR1 SQVTM and CDR2 ANQGSEA. The CDR3 DNA is TGCAGCGTTGATAGTCCCCGGACTAGCGGAATCTACAATGAGCAGTTCTTC. Translating it yields CSVDSPRTSGIYNEQFF.

This chain joins TRBV7-3 and TRBJ2-2; D ambiguous. CDR1 is SGHTA, CDR2 FQGTGA, per germline. Trimming pared 7 bases from V and 2 bases from J, leaving 14 bases between. This CDR3 has 15 residues. The CDR3 reads CASTLSSDNTGELFF. The CDR3, as DNA: TGTGCCAGCACCCTCTCGTCAGATAACACCGGGGAGCTGTTTTTT. Drawing the rest from reference TRBV7-3 and TRBJ2-2, the complete variable domain is GAGVSQTPSNKVTEKGKYVELRCDPISGHTALYWYRQSLGQGPEFLIYFQGTGAADDSGLPNDRFFAVRPEGSVSTLKIQRTERGDSAVYLCASTLSSDNTGELFFGEGSRLTVL.

CDR3 sequence (DNA): TGTGCCAGCAGCGCCTCGTCTAGCGGGAGGTCCTACAATGAGCAGTTCTTC. Translation: CASSASSSGRSYNEQFF. The chain uses TRBV9 and TRBJ2-1; 11 positions agree with TRBD2. Germline assignment: CDR1 SGDLS and CDR2 YYNGEE. This CDR3 contains 17 residues. Trimming at V came to 3 bases and at J to 1 base, leaving 6 bases not matched to a gene.

This clonotype was seen repeatedly, ten times or more. The chain combines TRBV30 with TRBJ2-7, with a tentative D call TRBD1 (6 bases). Germline CDR1 reads GTSNPN; CDR2 reads SVGIG (reference sequence). This CDR3 is 12 amino acids long. V lost 4 bases, J lost 0 bases, and 7 bases lay in between. In DNA, the CDR3 is TGTGCCTGGACGGACAGCTCCTACGAGCAGTACTTC. Residues: CAWTDSSYEQYF.

In this sample, this clonotype turned up many times. This chain's CDR3 is CASSLPLAGVSNTGELFF. The CDR3 bases are TGTGCCAGCAGTTTACCCTTAGCGGGAGTCTCTAACACCGGGGAGCTGTTTTTT. The chain joins TRBV28 to TRBJ2-2; 9 bases line up with TRBD2. This CDR3 has 18 amino acids. V dropped 2 bases and J dropped 2; count of bases not matched to a gene: 9. Germline CDR1 is MDHEN and CDR2 is SYDVKM.

This clonotype was observed many times. V usage is TRBV7-9 and J usage is TRBJ2-1, with 12 positions matching TRBD2. This CDR3 has 14 amino acids. V shed 7 bases and J 8 bases; nucleotides not matched to a gene: 6. Germline lookup yields CDR1 SEHNR and CDR2 FQNEAQ (reference sequence). This chain's CDR3 is CASTPSGRGDEQFF. Here the CDR3 DNA reads TGTGCCAGCACCCCTAGCGGGAGGGGGGATGAGCAGTTCTTC.

This clonotype was counted at least ten times. The chain has TRBV9 and TRBJ2-7; TRBD2 matches at 7 bases. This CDR3 is 15 amino acids long. Unmatched junction bases numbered 11, after V lost 4 bases and J lost 4 bases. Germline assignment: CDR1 SGDLS and CDR2 YYNGEE. CDR3 bases: TGTGCCAGCAGCCAAGAGGAGGGAGGGCCGTACGAGCAGTACTTC. This gives the protein CASSQEEGGPYEQYF. Using reference TRBV9 and TRBJ2-7 for the parts outside the CDR3, the full variable domain is DSGVTQTPKHLITATGQRVTLRCSPRSGDLSVYWYQQSLDQGLQFLIQYYNGEERAKGNILERFSAQQFPDLHSELNLSSLELGDSALYFCASSQEEGGPYEQYFGPGTRLTVT.

This clonotype was observed many times. V and J are TRBV28 and TRBJ2-7; possibly TRBD2 for D (5 bases). The CDR3 is 11 amino acids. Germline loops: CDR1 MDHEN, CDR2 SYDVKM. The ends were cut back, 5 bases at V and 6 bases at J, with 8 bases in the middle. The CDR3 region has the DNA TGTGCCAGCAGTACCGAGGGCGAGCAGTACTTC. The encoded protein is CASSTEGEQYF.

This clonotype has a handful of counts. The genes are TRBV9 and TRBJ2-3; D gene ambiguous. Trimming pared 0 bases from V and 4 bases from J, leaving 12 bases between. The CDR3 extends over 15 amino acids. Germline CDR1 is SGDLS and CDR2 is YYNGEE. In DNA, the CDR3 is TGTGCCAGCAGCGTAGGGGTTGCGATCCCAGATACGCAGTATTTT. Translated, it gives CASSVGVAIPDTQYF.

The chain couples TRBV7-9 to TRBJ2-2; 13 bases fit TRBD2. Trimming at V came to 2 bases and at J to 4 bases, leaving 7 bases not matched to a gene. The CDR3 runs 18 residues. The germline V gene has CDR1 SEHNR and CDR2 FQNEAQ (reference sequence). Here the CDR3 reads CASSLRLAGGRGTGELFF. The CDR3 nucleotides are TGTGCCAGCAGCTTACGACTAGCGGGAGGACGGGGCACCGGGGAGCTGTTTTTT. Full variable domain (remainder filled in from reference TRBV7-9 and TRBJ2-2): DTGVSQNPRHKITKRGQNVTFRCDPISEHNRLYWYRQTLGQGPEFLTYFQNEAQLEKSRLLSDRFSAERPKGSFSTLEIQRTEQGDSAMYLCASSLRLAGGRGTGELFFGEGSRLTVL.

CDR3 residues: CASSNFVDEQFF. The CDR3 coding sequence is TGTGCCAGTAGTAACTTCGTCGATGAGCAGTTCTTC. V gene TRBV19 combines with J gene TRBJ2-1; D unresolved. V lost 4 bases, J lost 8 bases, and 9 bases lay in between. This CDR3 contains 12 residues. The germline CDR1 and CDR2 sequences are LNHDA and SQIVND (reference sequence).